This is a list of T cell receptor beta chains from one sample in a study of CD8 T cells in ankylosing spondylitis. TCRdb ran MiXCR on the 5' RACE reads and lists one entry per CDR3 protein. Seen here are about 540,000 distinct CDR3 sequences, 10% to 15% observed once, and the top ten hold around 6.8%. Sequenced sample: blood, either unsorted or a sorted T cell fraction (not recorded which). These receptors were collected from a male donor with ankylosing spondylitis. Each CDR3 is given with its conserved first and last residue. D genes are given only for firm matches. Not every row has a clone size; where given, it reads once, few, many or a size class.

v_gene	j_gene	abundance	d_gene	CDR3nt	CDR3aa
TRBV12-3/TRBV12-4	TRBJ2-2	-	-	TGTGCCAGCAGTTTATGGGGGCTGACCACCGGGGAGCTGTTTTTT	CASSLWGLTTGELFF
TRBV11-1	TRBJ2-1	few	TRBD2	TGTGCCAGCAGCCCTGGGGTAGCGGGAGGGGAGGCCTACAATGAGCAGTTCTTC	CASSPGVAGGEAYNEQFF
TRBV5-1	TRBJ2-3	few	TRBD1	TGCGCCAGCAGCTTGTCACGGACCGGACAGGGGATCGGAGATACGCAGTATTTT	CASSLSRTGQGIGDTQYF
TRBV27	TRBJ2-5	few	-	TGTGCCAGCAGTTCCTCAGGGAGGAGACAAGAGACCCAGTACTTC	CASSSSGRRQETQYF
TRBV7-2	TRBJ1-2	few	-	TGTGCCAGCAGCTTCTCGGGGGGAACCAGGGCTGGCTACACCTTC	CASSFSGGTRAGYTF
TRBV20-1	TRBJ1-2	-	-	TGCAGTGCTGTTAACCGGGACACCAACTATGGCTACACCTTC	CSAVNRDTNYGYTF
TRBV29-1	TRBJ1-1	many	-	TGCAGCGTTGTAGGGGGATGGGTCACTGAAGCTTTCTTT	CSVVGGWVTEAFF
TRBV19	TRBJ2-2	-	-	TGTGCCAGTATCGACAGACGAACCGGGGAGCTGTTTTTT	CASIDRRTGELFF
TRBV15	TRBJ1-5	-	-	TGTGCCACCAGCAGAGATCCGACACCTAGCAATCAGCCCCAGCATTTT	CATSRDPTPSNQPQHF
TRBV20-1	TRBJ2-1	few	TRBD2	TGCAGTGCTAGATCCGGGAGGTTCGATGAGCAGTTCTTC	CSARSGRFDEQFF
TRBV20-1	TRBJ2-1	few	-	TGCAGTGCTAGCAAGAGGGGCTCCTACAATGAGCAGTTCTTC	CSASKRGSYNEQFF
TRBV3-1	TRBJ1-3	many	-	TGTGCCAGCAGCCAAGGGACGATAACCATATATTTT	CASSQGTITIYF
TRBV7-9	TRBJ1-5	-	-	TGTGCCAGCAGTTCGACTAATAGCAATCAGCCCCAGCATTTT	CASSSTNSNQPQHF
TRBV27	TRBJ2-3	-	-	TGTGCCAGCAGTAAGGGACCCACGCTCACAGATACGCAGTATTTT	CASSKGPTLTDTQYF
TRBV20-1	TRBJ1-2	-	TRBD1	TGCAGTGCTACCCTGGGGACAGGGGTGAACTATGGCTACACCTTC	CSATLGTGVNYGYTF
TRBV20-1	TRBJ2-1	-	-	TGCAGTGCTAGTTCCAGGCGGCCAAAGCTGTTCTTC	CSASSRRPKLFF
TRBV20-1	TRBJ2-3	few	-	TGCAGTGCTCCGGGACCTAGCACAGATACGCAGTATTTT	CSAPGPSTDTQYF
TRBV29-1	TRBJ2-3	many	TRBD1	TGCAGCGCCGAACAGGACAGGGTGGCAGATACGCAGTATTTT	CSAEQDRVADTQYF
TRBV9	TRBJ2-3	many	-	TGTGCCAGCAGCGTAGATGCAGATACGCAGTATTTT	CASSVDADTQYF
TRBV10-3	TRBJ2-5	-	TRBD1	TGTGCCATCAGTGAGTCGAGGGACAGCCAAGAGACCCAGTACTTC	CAISESRDSQETQYF
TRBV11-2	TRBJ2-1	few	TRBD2	TGTGCCAGCAGCTTTTCTAGCGGGGTCTACAATGAGCAGTTCTTC	CASSFSSGVYNEQFF
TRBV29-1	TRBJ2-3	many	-	TGCAGCGTTGAGGGATCTCTAGGTACAGATACGCAGTATTTT	CSVEGSLGTDTQYF
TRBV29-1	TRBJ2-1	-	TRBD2	TGCAGCGTTGGGGGGGTAGCGGGAGTCTCTTACAATGAGCAGTTCTTC	CSVGGVAGVSYNEQFF
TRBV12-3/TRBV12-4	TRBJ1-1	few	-	TGTGCCAGCAGTATCCGGACCCATGGGGCTTTCTTT	CASSIRTHGAFF
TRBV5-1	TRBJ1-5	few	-	TGCGCCAGCAGCTCCGGGGAGGGGCCCAGCCAGCCCCAGCATTTT	CASSSGEGPSQPQHF
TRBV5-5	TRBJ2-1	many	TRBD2	TGTGCCAGCAGCTTGGTGTCTAGCGGGATTTACAATGAGCAGTTCTTC	CASSLVSSGIYNEQFF
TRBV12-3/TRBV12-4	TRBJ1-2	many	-	TGTGCCAGCAGTCCCTGGACAGAGTCGTACACCTTC	CASSPWTESYTF
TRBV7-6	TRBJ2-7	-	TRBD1	TGTGCCAGCAGCATAAGGGGGCACGGGACCTACGAGCAGTACTTC	CASSIRGHGTYEQYF
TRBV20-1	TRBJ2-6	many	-	TGCAGTGCTAGAAGCAGCTCTGGGGCCAACGTCCTGACTTTC	CSARSSSGANVLTF
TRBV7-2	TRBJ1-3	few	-	TGTGCCAGCAGTCGAAAGGGGACTAACTCTGGAAACACCATATATTTT	CASSRKGTNSGNTIYF
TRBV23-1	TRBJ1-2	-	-	TGCGCCAGCAGTCGAGAAGGGACTCCGGGCGGCTACACCTTC	CASSREGTPGGYTF
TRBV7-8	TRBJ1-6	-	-	TGTGCCAGCAGCTTACCCCGGCAGACCCTTAATTCACCCCTCCACTTT	CASSLPRQTLNSPLHF
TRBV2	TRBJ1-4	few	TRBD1	TGTGCCAGCAGAGGGACAGTCGAGAATGAAAAACTGTTTTTT	CASRGTVENEKLFF
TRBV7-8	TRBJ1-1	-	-	TGTGCCAGCAGCCGAGCCCGGTCTTTCGGCGGCACTGAAGCTTTCTTT	CASSRARSFGGTEAFF
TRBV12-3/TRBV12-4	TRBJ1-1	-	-	TGTGCCAGCAGTTTAACAACAGGGATGAACACTGAAGCTTTCTTT	CASSLTTGMNTEAFF
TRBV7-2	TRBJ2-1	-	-	TGTGCCAGCAGCTTGAGACCGGGACAAAACAATGAGCAGTTCTTC	CASSLRPGQNNEQFF
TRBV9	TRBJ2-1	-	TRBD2	TGTGCCAGCAGCGTAGATCCTAGCGGGAGGGCGGGTTACAATGAGCAGTTCTTC	CASSVDPSGRAGYNEQFF
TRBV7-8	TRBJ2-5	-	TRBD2	TGTGCCAGCAGCTTCAACTGGGACTATCCACAAGGGGAGACCCAGTACTTC	CASSFNWDYPQGETQYF
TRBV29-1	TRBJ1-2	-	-	TGCAGCGTTGAACCAGTCCGGGGAAGTGGCTACACCTTC	CSVEPVRGSGYTF
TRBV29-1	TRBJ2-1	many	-	TGCAGCGTTGAAGATCCGGCGGAGAGCTCCTACAATGAGCAGTTCTTC	CSVEDPAESSYNEQFF
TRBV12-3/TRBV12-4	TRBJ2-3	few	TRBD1	TGTGCCAGCAGATTGGACAGGGGACATACGCAGTATTTT	CASRLDRGHTQYF
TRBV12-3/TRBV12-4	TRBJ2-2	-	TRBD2	TGTGCCAGCAGTTTATCTTCAGCGGGAGGGGTCGGGGAGCTGTTTTTT	CASSLSSAGGVGELFF
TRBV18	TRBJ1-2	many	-	TGTGCCAGCTCACCACCGTACAGAGATGGCTACACCTTC	CASSPPYRDGYTF
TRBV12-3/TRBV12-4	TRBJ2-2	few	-	TGTGCCAGCAGTGGCCCGGCAGGGTCAAGGTACACCGGGGAGCTGTTTTTT	CASSGPAGSRYTGELFF
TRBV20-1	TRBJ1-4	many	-	TGCAGTGCTAGAGATGGGACCAGGGAAAAACTGTTTTTT	CSARDGTREKLFF
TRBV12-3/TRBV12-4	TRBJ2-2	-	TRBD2	TGTGCCAGCAGTTTAGCGCTGGCCAGCGGGAGTAGCGGGGAGCTGTTTTTT	CASSLALASGSSGELFF
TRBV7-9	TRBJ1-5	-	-	TGTGCCAGCAGCTTCTTGGGCGCCGATCAGCCCCAGCATTTT	CASSFLGADQPQHF
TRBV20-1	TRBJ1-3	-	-	TGCAGTGCTAGTAACGGGAACGGAAACACCATATATTTT	CSASNGNGNTIYF
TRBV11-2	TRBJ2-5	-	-	TGTGCCAGCAGCTTTGCCGGAAATCAAGAGACCCAGTACTTC	CASSFAGNQETQYF
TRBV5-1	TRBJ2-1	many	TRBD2	TGCGCCAGCAGCTTGGAGGCGGGAGTGCAAAATGAGCAGTTCTTC	CASSLEAGVQNEQFF
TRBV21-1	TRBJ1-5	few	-	-	CASSKWGRGNQPQHF
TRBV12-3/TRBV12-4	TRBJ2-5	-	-	TGTGCCAGCAAAAGGACGGGCCAAGAGACCCAGTACTTC	CASKRTGQETQYF
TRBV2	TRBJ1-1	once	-	TGTGCCAGCAGTGGCCCGGGGGGCCTTATGAACACTGAAGCTTTCTTT	CASSGPGGLMNTEAFF
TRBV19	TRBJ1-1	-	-	TGTGCCAGTAGTAGGGAATGGGGAGAGAACACTGAAGCTTTCTTT	CASSREWGENTEAFF